Following are 8 T cell receptor beta chains from one sample sequenced in a study of T cell responses to AZD1222 COVID-19 vaccine. Some clones are missing from TCRdb's copy, which holds only in-frame ones; the method was immunoSEQ multiplex PCR. The table has about 120,000 clones, roughly 88% seen once. The sample was peripheral blood, taken on day 0 of MenACWY control vaccination. The receptors derive from an adult in good health.

The chain is built from TRBV19 and TRBJ2-5; TRBD2 matches 12 bases. The ends lost 4 bases at V and 4 bases at J; junction bases unmatched: 4. CDR1 is LNHDA and CDR2 is SQIVND in the germline V gene (reference sequence). This CDR3 is built from 15 residues. The CDR3 loop is CASSTLAGGPETQYF. Here the CDR3 DNA reads TGTGCCAGTAGTACGCTAGCGGGGGGGCCAGAGACCCAGTACTTC.

The genes are TRBV30 and TRBJ1-1; 7 bases map to TRBD1. The J segment lost 4 bases and the V segment lost 5 bases, leaving 7 bases of the junction unmatched. This CDR3 contains 13 residues. Germline CDR1 and CDR2: GTSNPN and SVGIG (reference sequence). DNA for the CDR3: TGTGCCTGGGGGACAGCTTCTGGCACTGAAGCTTTCTTT. This codes for CAWGTASGTEAFF.

V usage is TRBV5-1 and J usage is TRBJ1-5; D remains unclear. Germline CDR1 and CDR2: SGHRS and YFSETQ. This CDR3 has 13 amino acids. The V gene lost 0 bases and the J gene lost 4 bases, with 5 bases spanning the gap. CDR3 residues: CASSLEQNQPQHF. The CDR3, as DNA: TGCGCCAGCAGCTTGGAACAGAATCAGCCCCAGCATTTT.

The V and J genes are TRBV18 and TRBJ1-2, with D unresolved. In germline, CDR1 is KGHSH, CDR2 LQKENI. V dropped 4 bases and J dropped 3 bases, with 3 bases sitting between them. This CDR3 comprises 11 residues. The CDR3 is CASSLDYGYTF. The CDR3, as DNA: TGTGCCAGCTCACTGGACTATGGCTACACCTTC.

The J gene is TRBJ1-5, the V gene TRBV6-1, with no clear D. The CDR3 totals 14 residues. V gave up 2 bases and J gave up 6 bases, with 11 bases separating them. CDR1 and CDR2 (germline): MNHNS, SASEGT. The CDR3 sequence is CASSESGSGQPQHF. The CDR3 nucleotides are TGTGCCAGCAGTGAATCTGGGTCTGGTCAGCCCCAGCATTTT.

V usage is TRBV6-2 or TRBV6-3 and J usage is TRBJ2-7; D is possibly TRBD1 or TRBD2 (5 bases each). The CDR3 has 19 residues. CDR1 is MNHEY and CDR2 is SVGEGT in the germline V gene. V gave up 2 bases and J gave up 2 bases, with 25 bases separating them. CDR3 sequence (DNA): TGTGCCAGCAGTTACCCGAAGGACAATTTGGGACGCGGAGCCTACGAGCAGTACTTC. Translation gives CASSYPKDNLGRGAYEQYF.

The chain has TRBV11-2 and TRBJ1-3; D is possibly TRBD1 (6 bases). The CDR3 is 13 amino acids. CDR1 and CDR2 (germline): SGHAT, FQNNGV. The V end was cut by 4 bases, the J end by 6 bases, with 10 bases between. The CDR3 protein is CASSSGGQNTIYF. CDR3 DNA: TGTGCCAGCAGCTCGGGGGGGCAAAACACCATATATTTT.

This clone was counted a single time. The chain employs TRBV28 and TRBJ1-1; no definite D call. The CDR3 spans 12 residues. The V and J ends lost 5 bases and 4 bases respectively, with 8 bases between them. Germline assignment: CDR1 MDHEN and CDR2 SYDVKM. Written as DNA, the CDR3 is TGTGCCAGCAGTCAGGCCGCCACTGAAGCTTTCTTT. It specifies CASSQAATEAFF.